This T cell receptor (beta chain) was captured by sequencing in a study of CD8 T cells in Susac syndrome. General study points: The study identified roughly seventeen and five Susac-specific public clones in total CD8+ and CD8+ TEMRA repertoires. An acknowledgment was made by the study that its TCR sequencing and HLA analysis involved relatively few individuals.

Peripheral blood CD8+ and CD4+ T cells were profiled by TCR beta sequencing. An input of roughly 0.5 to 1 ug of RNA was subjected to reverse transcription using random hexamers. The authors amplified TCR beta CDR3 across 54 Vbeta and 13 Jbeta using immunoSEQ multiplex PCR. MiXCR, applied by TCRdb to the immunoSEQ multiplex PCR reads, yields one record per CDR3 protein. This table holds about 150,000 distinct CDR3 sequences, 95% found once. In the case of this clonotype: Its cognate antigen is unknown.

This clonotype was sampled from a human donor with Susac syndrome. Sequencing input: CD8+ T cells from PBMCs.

The chain's CDR3 is CASTHGGGRAYNEQFF. The CDR3, as DNA: TGTGCCAGCACCCACGGGGGCGGGAGGGCGTACAATGAGCAGTTCTTC. The chain uses TRBV6-1 and TRBJ2-1, with 9 bases lining up with TRBD2. The V gene's germline CDR1 is MNHNS and CDR2 SASEGT. V shed 7 bases, J shed 4 bases, and the junction held 11 bases outside the gene matches. This CDR3 is 16 amino acids long.